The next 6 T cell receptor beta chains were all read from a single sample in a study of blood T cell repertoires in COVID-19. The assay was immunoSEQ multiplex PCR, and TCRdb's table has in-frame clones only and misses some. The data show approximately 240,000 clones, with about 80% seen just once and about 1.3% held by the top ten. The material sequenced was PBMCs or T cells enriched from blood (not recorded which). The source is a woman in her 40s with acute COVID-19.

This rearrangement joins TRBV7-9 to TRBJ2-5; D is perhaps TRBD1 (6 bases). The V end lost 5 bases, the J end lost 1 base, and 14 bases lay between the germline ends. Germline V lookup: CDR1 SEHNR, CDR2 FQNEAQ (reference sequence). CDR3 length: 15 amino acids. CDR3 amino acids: CASSPGTNFQETQYF. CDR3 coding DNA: TGTGCCAGCAGCCCCGGGACAAACTTCCAAGAGACCCAGTACTTC.

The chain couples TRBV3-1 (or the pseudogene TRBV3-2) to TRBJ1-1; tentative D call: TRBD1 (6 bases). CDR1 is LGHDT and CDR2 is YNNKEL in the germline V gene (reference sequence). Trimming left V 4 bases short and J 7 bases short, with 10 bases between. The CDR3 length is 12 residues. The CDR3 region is CASSLPRGEAFF. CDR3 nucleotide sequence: TGTGCCAGCAGCCTACCCAGGGGTGAAGCTTTCTTT.

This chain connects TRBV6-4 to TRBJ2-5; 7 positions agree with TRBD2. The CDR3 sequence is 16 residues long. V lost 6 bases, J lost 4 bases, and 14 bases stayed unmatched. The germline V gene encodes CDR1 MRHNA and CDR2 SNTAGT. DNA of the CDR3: TGTGCCAGCAGATCAGTCCGGCGGGGGATTAGAGAGACCCAGTACTTC. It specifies CASRSVRRGIRETQYF.

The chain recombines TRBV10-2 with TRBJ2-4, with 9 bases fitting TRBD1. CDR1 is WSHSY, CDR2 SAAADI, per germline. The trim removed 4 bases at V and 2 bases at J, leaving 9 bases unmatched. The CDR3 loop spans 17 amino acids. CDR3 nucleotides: TGCGCCAGCAGTGGGTCCGGGACAGGGCAAACCAAAAACATTCAGTACTTC. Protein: CASSGSGTGQTKNIQYF.

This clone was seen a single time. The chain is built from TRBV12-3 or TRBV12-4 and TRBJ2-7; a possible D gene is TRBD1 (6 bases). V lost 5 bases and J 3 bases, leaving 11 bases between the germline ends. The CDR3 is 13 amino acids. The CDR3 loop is CASSNRAYYEQYF. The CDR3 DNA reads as TGTGCCAGCAGTAACAGGGCGTACTACGAGCAGTACTTC.

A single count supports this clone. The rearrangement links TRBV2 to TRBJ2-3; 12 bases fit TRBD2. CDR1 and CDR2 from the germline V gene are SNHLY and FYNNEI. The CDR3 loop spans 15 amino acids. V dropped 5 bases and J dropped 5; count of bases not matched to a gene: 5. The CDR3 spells CASSPGLAGRDTQYF. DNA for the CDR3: TGTGCCAGCAGTCCCGGACTAGCGGGAAGAGATACGCAGTATTTT.